This TCR beta chain was identified during a study of T-cell memory formation after mild COVID-19. The junction had 8 bases not matched to a gene; V was cut back by 8 bases and J by 0 bases. This CDR3 is built from 16 residues. CDR1 is SGHVS, CDR2 FNYEAQ, per germline. Using its own MiXCR run on the 5' RACE reads, TCRdb lists one record per CDR3 protein. The sample lists about 400,000 distinct CDR3 sequences; around an eighth were seen once. On this clonotype: Its matching antigen is unknown.

Study-wide findings and caveats: Second-wave clones reaching peak frequency on day 37 lacked confirmed SARS-CoV-2 specificity. Among clones contracting day 15 to 85, CD4/CD8 was balanced, whereas later expanders leaned CD4+.

This receptor was obtained from a man between 18 and 29 years old who had mild COVID-19 (a few samples of this study predate the infection). Cell type and time point are not known. What was sequenced was PBMCs or a T cell subset sorted from them (not recorded which). The V call is TRBV7-6, the J call TRBJ2-2; the match to TRBD1 covers 8 bases. DNA of the CDR3: TGTGCCAGCTCCTCGATGGGACAGGCGAACACCGGGGAGCTGTTTTTT. It yields the protein CASSSMGQANTGELFF.